This note documents a single T cell receptor (beta chain) sequence. The sample originates from a study of technical replicates of blood from a handful of donors. The V gene lost 2 bases and the J gene lost 6 bases, with 8 bases spanning the gap. Germline V gene data show CDR1 as SGHRS and CDR2 as YFSETQ. The CDR3 is 13 amino acids. TCRdb keeps only in-frame clones here, not all; method: immunoSEQ multiplex PCR. The sample carries roughly 56,000 clones, 87% recorded once. Sample: PBMCs. The receptor comes from a human donor in good health. Some clones in this sample may be carry-over from other donors' samples. The rearrangement links TRBV5-1 to TRBJ1-4; no definite D call. CDR3 coding DNA: TGCGCCAGCAGCTTTGGCAGTGATGAAAAACTGTTTTTT. Protein product: CASSFGSDEKLFF.